The 30 T cell receptor beta chains given below trace back to one sample, sequenced in a study of blood T cell repertoires in COVID-19. Sequencing used immunoSEQ multiplex PCR; TCRdb keeps in-frame clones, though not all of them. The table records around 200,000 clones, 70% to 90% of them present only once. Material for sequencing was peripheral blood. These receptors originate from an elderly woman with acute or convalescent COVID-19.

The rearrangement joins TRBV28 to TRBJ2-5; D is uncertain. CDR3 size: 12 residues. CDR1 and CDR2 (germline): MDHEN, SYDVKM. V was cut by 5 bases and J by 5 bases, with 9 bases left in between. The CDR3 spells CASSGLSETQYF. For the CDR3, the DNA is TGTGCCAGCAGTGGCTTATCGGAGACCCAGTACTTC.

The chain links TRBV5-1 to TRBJ2-5; possible D gene TRBD2, 5 bases. Trimming cost V 4 bases and J 5 bases, with 12 bases left between them. Germline values: CDR1 SGHRS, CDR2 YFSETQ. CDR3 size: 13 residues. As DNA, the CDR3 is TGCGCCAGCAGCGGTGAGGGAAGTGAGACCCAGTACTTC. Translation gives CASSGEGSETQYF. The full variable domain, rest sourced from reference TRBV5-1 and TRBJ2-5, is KAGVTQTPRYLIKTRGQQVTLSCSPISGHRSVSWYQQTPGQGLQFLFEYFSETQRNKGNFPGRFSGRQFSNSRSEMNVSTLELGDSALYLCASSGEGSETQYFGPGTRLLVL.

V usage is TRBV18 and J usage is TRBJ2-3, with 16 bases aligning to TRBD2. V shed 4 bases and J 4 bases; nucleotides not matched to a gene: 20. CDR1 and CDR2 (germline): KGHSH, LQKENI. The CDR3 sequence is 22 residues long. The CDR3 sequence: CASSLLLPGLAGGPVGADTQYF. DNA of the CDR3: TGTGCCAGCTCACTACTACTGCCGGGACTAGCGGGAGGGCCGGTGGGTGCAGATACGCAGTATTTT.

This sequence joins TRBV6-5 and TRBJ2-3, with a weak D call TRBD1 (6 bases). The length of the CDR3 is 16 residues. The V and J ends lost 0 bases and 2 bases respectively, with 12 bases between them. CDR1 is MNHEY and CDR2 is SVGAGI in the germline V gene. The CDR3 DNA reads as TGTGCCAGCAGTTACTCGAAGGGGGATCCCACAGATACGCAGTATTTT. Protein: CASSYSKGDPTDTQYF.

The chain is built from TRBV28 and TRBJ1-6, with TRBD1 identical over 12 bases. The CDR3 has 19 amino acids. J gave up 1 base and V 3 bases, and 7 bases lay outside the gene matches. Germline V CDR1 and CDR2: MDHEN, SYDVKM. The CDR3 DNA follows: TGTGCCAGCAGTTTTTCTCGGGGACAGGGGGCTTCCTATAATTCACCCCTCCACTTT. This codes for CASSFSRGQGASYNSPLHF.

The chain carries TRBV6-2 or TRBV6-3 and TRBJ1-4; D ambiguous. Germline CDR1 MNHEY, CDR2 SVGEGT. V was pared by 5 bases and J by 0 bases, with 10 bases between. The length of the CDR3 is 15 residues. This CDR3 is CASSRGSPTNEKLFF. The CDR3 coding sequence is TGTGCCAGCAGTAGAGGCAGTCCAACTAATGAAAAACTGTTTTTT.

The V gene is TRBV5-1, the J gene TRBJ2-6, with 7 bases fitting TRBD1. Germline CDR1 is SGHRS and CDR2 is YFSETQ. The trim removed 4 bases at V and 0 bases at J, leaving 13 bases unmatched. The CDR3 runs 19 residues. CDR3 coding DNA: TGCGCCAGCAGCCAGGTCTTCGGGACAGCGGCCTCTGGGGCCAACGTCCTGACTTTC. This sequence encodes CASSQVFGTAASGANVLTF.

The chain recombines TRBV10-1 with TRBJ2-3, with D maybe TRBD2 (5 bases). This CDR3 spans 13 amino acids. CDR1 is WNHNN, CDR2 SYGVQD, per germline (reference sequence). V was cut by 0 bases and J by 8 bases, with 9 bases left in between. The CDR3 protein is CASSESLGGTQYF. DNA for the CDR3: TGCGCCAGCAGTGAGTCCCTCGGAGGTACGCAGTATTTT.

This clone came up a few times. J is TRBJ1-5 and V is TRBV28; no reliable D call. The CDR3 contains 12 residues. V lost 7 bases and J lost 7, with 11 bases in between. Germline CDR1 and CDR2: MDHEN and SYDVKM. The chain's CDR3 is CASTSAVQPQHF. The CDR3 region has the DNA TGTGCCAGCACCTCCGCGGTCCAGCCCCAGCATTTT.

The rearrangement links TRBV9 to TRBJ1-2; TRBD1 might be the D (6 bases). Germline-derived CDR1 and CDR2 are SGDLS and YYNGEE. The CDR3 loop spans 12 amino acids. V lost 4 bases, J lost 4 bases, and 8 bases lay in between. CDR3 in amino acids: CASSQTGYGYTF. The CDR3 DNA sequence: TGTGCCAGCAGCCAGACAGGCTATGGCTACACCTTC.

The sample holds a few counts of this clone. This chain links TRBV19 with TRBJ1-3, with 7 bases lining up with TRBD1. J lost 4 bases, V lost 6 bases, and 12 bases had no gene match. Germline V gene sequence: CDR1 LNHDA, CDR2 SQIVND (reference sequence). The length of the CDR3 is 16 residues. CDR3 loop: CASSNPGGYLGNTIYF. The CDR3 region has the DNA TGTGCCAGTAGCAACCCAGGGGGGTATCTAGGAAACACCATATATTTT.

This clone has just one count. V gene TRBV6-1 combines with J gene TRBJ1-6; TRBD1 agrees at 10 bases. The CDR3 consists of 17 residues. The V segment lost 2 bases and the J segment 3 bases; nucleotides outside the gene matches: 4. The germline CDR1 and CDR2 sequences are MNHNS and SASEGT. The CDR3 coding sequence is TGTGCCAGCAGTGAAAGAAGGACAGGGGGCTATAATTCACCCCTCCACTTT. Amino acid sequence: CASSERRTGGYNSPLHF.

The chain has TRBV6-5 and TRBJ1-1; D gene uncertain. The CDR3 has 13 amino acids. Trimming took 7 bases from V and 8 from J, leaving 17 bases between them. Germline lookup yields CDR1 MNHEY and CDR2 SVGAGI. The CDR3 nucleotides read TGTGCCAGCAATGGGCATTACCTCCTGGAAGCTTTCTTT. It is translated as CASNGHYLLEAFF.

This clone was detected once. The chain has TRBV29-1 and TRBJ2-3; D gene ambiguous. Trimming cost V 6 bases and J 3 bases, with 22 bases left between them. Germline CDR1 and CDR2: SQVTM and ANQGSEA. The CDR3 is 16 amino acids. CDR3: CSVGRLSAQVTDTQYF. CDR3 nucleotide sequence: TGCAGCGTCGGCCGGTTGAGTGCTCAGGTAACAGATACGCAGTATTTT.

The J gene is TRBJ2-1, the V gene TRBV7-2, with 8 bases lining up with TRBD1. This CDR3 comprises 15 residues. Per the germline V gene, CDR1 is SGHTA and CDR2 is FQGNSA. V was pared by 1 base and J by 8 bases, with 7 bases of the junction left unmatched. CDR3 sequence reads: CASSLDRQGAYEQFF. In DNA form, the CDR3 reads TGTGCCAGCAGCTTAGACAGGCAGGGGGCCTATGAGCAGTTCTTC.

The CDR3, as DNA: TGTGCCAGCGGAGGTGTATCTGAAGCTTTCTTT. Amino acid sequence: CASGGVSEAFF. J is TRBJ1-1 and V is TRBV7-2; no reliable D call. V gave up 8 bases and J gave up 6 bases, with 10 bases separating them. There are 11 residues in the CDR3. Germline CDR1 reads SGHTA; CDR2 reads FQGNSA.

The chain links TRBV6-5 to TRBJ1-6; TRBD1 matches at 9 bases. V shed 7 bases and J 7 bases; nucleotides not matched to a gene: 5. The germline V gene has CDR1 MNHEY and CDR2 SVGAGI. The CDR3 contains 14 residues. Here the CDR3 reads CASTRGQGNSPLHF. CDR3 DNA sequence: TGTGCCAGCACCAGAGGACAGGGGAATTCACCCCTCCACTTT.

This rearrangement joins TRBV18 to TRBJ2-7; TRBD2 agrees at 8 bases. Germline loops: CDR1 KGHSH, CDR2 LQKENI. The length of the CDR3 is 15 residues. With 6 bases clipped from V and 2 bases from J, the junction kept 9 bases outside the gene matches. The CDR3 DNA is TGTGCCAGCTCTCGAAGCGGGGGAGCGACCTACGAGCAGTACTTC. Translation gives CASSRSGGATYEQYF.

J is TRBJ2-1 and V is TRBV5-1, with D maybe TRBD2 (5 bases). The CDR3 has 14 residues. Germline V gene lookup returns CDR1 SGHRS and CDR2 YFSETQ. The V and J ends lost 7 bases and 0 bases respectively, with 11 bases between them. The CDR3 sequence is CASGRVPSYNEQFF. In nucleotides, the CDR3 is TGCGCCAGCGGGCGGGTTCCCTCCTACAATGAGCAGTTCTTC.

This chain links TRBV2 with TRBJ1-6, with 7 bases that match TRBD1. The V gene's germline CDR1 is SNHLY and CDR2 FYNNEI. V lost 8 bases, J lost 5 bases, and 3 bases stayed unmatched. The CDR3 spans 13 residues. In nucleotides, the CDR3 is TGTGCCAGCCCAGGGGGGAATAATTCACCCCTCCACTTT. The encoded protein is CASPGGNNSPLHF. Full variable domain (remainder filled in from reference TRBV2 and TRBJ1-6): EPEVTQTPSHQVTQMGQEVILRCVPISNHLYFYWYRQILGQKVEFLVSFYNNEISEKSEIFDDQFSVERPDGSNFTLKIRSTKLEDSAMYFCASPGGNNSPLHFGNGTRLTVT.

A single count supports this clone. As DNA, the CDR3 is TGTGCCAGCAGCTTAACAGTTGCCTACAATGAGCAGTTCTTC. It encodes CASSLTVAYNEQFF. V is TRBV7-6 and J is TRBJ2-1; D gene unclear. Germline V gene lookup returns CDR1 SGHVS and CDR2 FNYEAQ. The CDR3 totals 14 residues. V was cut by 2 bases and J by 2 bases, with 7 bases left in between.

The rearrangement joins TRBV2 to TRBJ1-2, with 9 bases fitting TRBD1. Germline CDR1 SNHLY, CDR2 FYNNEI. Trimming cost V 6 bases and J 8 bases; bases outside gene matches: 7. The length of the CDR3 is 13 residues. The CDR3 here is CASSLTGGGGYTF. CDR3 bases: TGTGCCAGCAGCCTCACAGGGGGCGGAGGCTACACCTTC.

The chain recombines TRBV6-5 with TRBJ2-1, with D possibly TRBD2 on 5 matching bases. CDR3 size: 14 residues. The V and J ends lost 6 bases and 9 bases respectively, with 18 bases between them. Germline V gene data show CDR1 as MNHEY and CDR2 as SVGAGI. The CDR3 reads CASSWDGENSEQFF. In nucleotides, the CDR3 is TGTGCCAGCAGCTGGGATGGGGAGAATAGTGAGCAGTTCTTC.

V usage is TRBV6-2 or TRBV6-3 and J usage is TRBJ2-3, with 11 nucleotides matching TRBD2. V trimming: 6 bases; J trimming: 0 bases; junction bases outside the gene matches: 8. Germline V gene sequence: CDR1 MNHEY, CDR2 SVGEGT. CDR3 length: 17 residues. Written as DNA, the CDR3 is TGTGCCAGCAGCAACGGACTAGCGGGCGGCAGCACAGATACGCAGTATTTT. Translation gives CASSNGLAGGSTDTQYF.

The CDR3 loop is CASSGRAGGWTGELFF. Written as DNA, the CDR3 is TGTGCCAGCAGTGGAAGAGCGGGAGGTTGGACCGGGGAGCTGTTTTTT. The rearrangement joins TRBV6-1 to TRBJ2-2; 9 bases fit TRBD2. Germline CDR1 and CDR2: MNHNS and SASEGT. V dropped 4 bases and J dropped 5; count of bases not matched to a gene: 8. The CDR3 consists of 16 residues.

The chain uses TRBV18 and TRBJ2-5, with 9 bases aligning to TRBD1. Germline values: CDR1 KGHSH, CDR2 LQKENI. V was pared by 3 bases and J by 1 base, with 3 bases of the junction left unmatched. The length of the CDR3 is 15 residues. In DNA form, the CDR3 reads TGTGCCAGCTCACCTGGGACAGGGTCCCAAGAGACCCAGTACTTC. The encoded protein is CASSPGTGSQETQYF.

The V call is TRBV11-2, the J call TRBJ2-2; 7 bases fit TRBD2. Germline V gives CDR1 SGHAT, CDR2 FQNNGV. The CDR3 totals 15 residues. The J segment lost 6 bases and the V segment lost 2 bases, leaving 6 bases of the junction unmatched. The CDR3 nucleotides read TGTGCCAGCAGCTTATGGCGGGAGTACTCCGGGGAGCTGTTTTTT. Its protein is CASSLWREYSGELFF. Supplemented by reference TRBV11-2 and TRBJ2-2, the full variable domain reads EAGVAQSPRYKIIEKRQSVAFWCNPISGHATLYWYQQILGQGPKLLIQFQNNGVVDDSQLPKDRFSAERLKGVDSTLKIQPAKLEDSAVYLCASSLWREYSGELFFGEGSRLTVL.

CDR3 sequence (DNA): TGTGCCACCAGTGACCCTCCAGGGCCCTCTGGAAACACCATATATTTT. It specifies CATSDPPGPSGNTIYF. The J gene is TRBJ1-3, the V gene TRBV24-1; a weak D match, TRBD1 (5 bases). The CDR3 has 16 residues. Trimming removed 4 bases from V and 0 bases from J, with 12 bases in between. Germline-derived CDR1 and CDR2 are KGHDR and SFDVKD.

In its sample, this clone is medium-sized (0.01 to 0.1%). The chain employs TRBV7-9 and TRBJ2-5, with 9 bases fitting TRBD1. Germline-derived CDR1 and CDR2 are SEHNR and FQNEAQ (reference sequence). Trimming at V came to 3 bases and at J to 4 bases, leaving 6 bases not matched to a gene. This CDR3 is 15 amino acids long. CDR3 loop: CASSFTGGAGETQYF. CDR3 in DNA: TGTGCCAGCAGCTTCACAGGGGGCGCGGGAGAGACCCAGTACTTC.

The chain links TRBV4-1 to TRBJ1-1; 9 bases are shared with TRBD1. After removal of 4 bases from V and 1 base from J, the junction contained 4 bases not matched to a gene. The CDR3 loop spans 15 amino acids. Germline V gene lookup returns CDR1 MGHRA and CDR2 YSYEKL. DNA for the CDR3: TGCGCCAGCAGCCGATCGGGACAGGGGAACACTGAAGCTTTCTTT. It translates to CASSRSGQGNTEAFF.